These 18 T cell receptor beta chains originate from one sample sequenced in a study of blood T cells in healthy people across ages. It was with a sample-barcoded 5' primer and a J-beta primer mix that a second PCR of about 6 to 12 cycles was run. TCRdb reprocessed the 5' RACE reads with MiXCR, giving one entry per CDR3 protein. The table lists some 940,000 distinct CDR3 sequences, 29% of them singletons. These data also featured in a second study, about T cells of mothers and their children.

The specimen sequenced was blood. These receptors all stem from a woman aged 40 to 49 in good health.

J is TRBJ2-1 and V is TRBV28; 10 bases line up with TRBD1. Germline V gene sequence: CDR1 MDHEN, CDR2 SYDVKM. CDR3 length: 15 amino acids. Trimming removed 9 bases from V and 9 bases from J; junction bases left unmatched: 14. CDR3 sequence: CASLRPGTGVGEQFF. The CDR3 nucleotides read TGTGCCAGTTTACGTCCCGGGACAGGGGTAGGTGAGCAGTTCTTC.

The genes are TRBV7-9 and TRBJ2-1; perhaps TRBD2 as D (5 bases). Judging by the DNA end, TRBJ2-7 fits better; the J call may be wrong. CDR1 and CDR2 from the germline V gene are SEHNR and FQNEAQ (reference sequence). The CDR3 totals 15 residues. Here the CDR3 DNA reads TGTGCCAGCAGCTGGGAGCGGAGCTCCTACAATGAGCAGTACTTC. This encodes CASSWERSSYNEQYF.

There are a few counts of this clonotype. This chain links TRBV5-1 with TRBJ2-2; the D gene is possibly TRBD1 (5 bases). The CDR3 is 15 residues long. Germline loops: CDR1 SGHRS, CDR2 YFSETQ. The V end lost 2 bases, the J end lost 1 base, and 9 bases lay between the germline ends. The CDR3 coding sequence is TGCGCCAGCAGCTTACAGGACGTGAACACCGGGGAGCTGTTTTTT. This translates into CASSLQDVNTGELFF.

The V gene is TRBV7-9, the J gene TRBJ1-2, with a possible D match to TRBD1 (5 bases). The CDR3 has 13 residues. CDR1 and CDR2 from the germline V gene are SEHNR and FQNEAQ (reference sequence). V shed 5 bases and J shed 8 bases, with 15 bases lying between them. CDR3 bases: TGTGCCAGCAGCCGCCTTTGGGGGGACGGCTACACCTTC. Amino acid sequence: CASSRLWGDGYTF.

J is TRBJ1-4 and V is TRBV7-9, with 7 bases lining up with TRBD1. With 5 bases clipped from V and 6 bases from J, the junction kept 9 bases outside the gene matches. This CDR3 contains 15 residues. Germline V gene data show CDR1 as SEHNR and CDR2 as FQNEAQ (reference sequence). CDR3 sequence: CASSPTGQDHEKLFF. For the CDR3, the DNA is TGTGCCAGCAGCCCGACCGGACAGGATCATGAAAAACTGTTTTTT.

On this clonotype: One base away lies a much larger clone, so this may be a sequencing read error. This chain links TRBV5-5 with TRBJ1-2, with D tentatively TRBD1 (5 bases). The CDR3 runs 16 residues. CDR1 and CDR2 from the germline V gene are SGHKS and YYEKEE (reference sequence). CDR3 residues: CASGLMGSGRLYGYTF. Here the CDR3 DNA reads TGTGCCAGCGGCTTGATGGGCTCGGGACGGCTCTATGGCTACACCTTC.

This clonotype occurred a few times. This chain links TRBV6-1 with TRBJ1-1; D is unclear. There are 15 residues in the CDR3. Germline V gene sequence: CDR1 MNHNS, CDR2 SASEGT. The ends were cut back, 4 bases at V and 1 base at J, with 13 bases in the middle. The CDR3 loop is CASSGPRGENTEAFF. CDR3 DNA sequence: TGTGCCAGCAGTGGCCCGAGAGGCGAGAACACTGAAGCTTTCTTT.

J is TRBJ2-1 and V is TRBV30, with D possibly being TRBD2 (6 bases). Trimming left V 3 bases short and J 9 bases short, with 18 bases between. Germline V lookup: CDR1 GTSNPN, CDR2 SVGIG (reference sequence). The CDR3 has 14 residues. CDR3 sequence reads: CAWSTGLLSSEQFF. For the CDR3, the DNA is TGTGCCTGGAGCACAGGACTATTGAGTAGTGAGCAGTTCTTC.

The chain couples TRBV20-1 to TRBJ2-4; D ambiguous. Germline V lookup: CDR1 DFQATT, CDR2 SNEGSKA (reference sequence). V lost 6 bases and J 13 bases, leaving 22 bases between the germline ends. The CDR3 is made up of 13 amino acids. Here the CDR3 reads CSAFLTPTNEQYF. The CDR3 DNA follows: TGCAGTGCCTTCTTGACACCAACCAATGAGCAGTACTTC.

This clonotype was observed many times. CDR3 amino acids: CSVTRGAFSYEQYF. In DNA form, the CDR3 reads TGCAGCGTGACACGGGGGGCTTTCTCCTACGAGCAGTACTTC. This chain links TRBV29-1 with TRBJ2-7; TRBD2 might be the D (7 bases). Germline lookup yields CDR1 SQVTM and CDR2 ANQGSEA. Trimming stripped 6 bases from V and 0 bases from J, with 15 bases between. The CDR3 covers 14 residues.

In this sample, this clonotype turned up many times. The V call is TRBV7-3, the J call TRBJ2-1; D gene unclear. With 5 bases removed from V and 3 bases from J, the gap between germline ends came to 11 bases. The germline gives CDR1 SGHTA, CDR2 FQGTGA. The CDR3 runs to 14 residues. The CDR3 region is CASSPTPNYNEQFF. The DNA of the CDR3 is TGTGCCAGCAGCCCCACGCCTAACTACAATGAGCAGTTCTTC.

Regarding this clonotype: A much larger clone is a single base away; this may be a read error. This is likely a read error, given that the CDR3 carries no conserved phenylalanine or tryptophan at its end. CDR3 residues: CSVGKGGGEQYI. DNA for the CDR3: TGCAGCGTTGGGAAGGGTGGGGGCGAGCAGTACATC. V is TRBV29-1 and J is TRBJ2-5; either TRBD1 or TRBD2 may supply D (5 bases each). The tail of the sequence fits TRBJ2-7 better, so the J call may be wrong. This CDR3 has 12 residues. Germline V gene sequence: CDR1 SQVTM, CDR2 ANQGSEA.

This clonotype was detected ten times or more. The chain combines TRBV5-1 with TRBJ2-7; TRBD2 aligns across 8 bases. The germline gives CDR1 SGHRS, CDR2 YFSETQ. Germline trimming cut 3 bases from V and 6 bases from J; bases unmatched to any gene: 11. This CDR3 has 15 residues. The chain's CDR3 is CASSWGGGTQSEQYF. The CDR3 DNA is TGCGCCAGCAGCTGGGGCGGGGGGACTCAATCCGAGCAGTACTTC.

J is TRBJ1-5 and V is TRBV2, with D maybe TRBD1 (5 bases). The germline V gene has CDR1 SNHLY and CDR2 FYNNEI. Between the trimmed V and J ends, which lost 4 bases and 5 bases, there was a span of 9 bases. CDR3 length equals 13 residues. Here the CDR3 reads CASSGTGDQPQHF. The CDR3 region has the DNA TGTGCCAGCAGTGGAACGGGGGATCAGCCCCAGCATTTT. The full variable domain, its missing parts supplied by reference TRBV2 and TRBJ1-5, is EPEVTQTPSHQVTQMGQEVILRCVPISNHLYFYWYRQILGQKVEFLVSFYNNEISEKSEIFDDQFSVERPDGSNFTLKIRSTKLEDSAMYFCASSGTGDQPQHFGDGTRLSIL.

This clonotype was seen a few times. The chain joins TRBV7-9 to TRBJ1-1, with D perhaps TRBD1 (5 bases). The V and J ends lost 3 bases and 5 bases respectively, with 13 bases between them. Germline V CDR1 and CDR2: SEHNR, FQNEAQ (reference sequence). The CDR3 is 14 residues long. CDR3 loop: CASSFSTWGTEAFF. The DNA of the CDR3 is TGTGCCAGCAGCTTCAGTACGTGGGGGACTGAAGCTTTCTTT.

Comment on this clonotype: Its ends do not fully match the called genes, so a read error is possible. The chain carries TRBV28 and TRBJ1-5, with D unclear. The CDR3 length is 12 residues. CDR1 MDHEN and CDR2 SYDVKM come from the germline V gene. CDR3 loop: CASSLANLPQHF. CDR3 DNA: TGTGCCAGCAGTTTAGCCAATCTGCCCCAGCATTTT.

The gene calls are TRBV7-2 and TRBJ2-5; D unclear. The DNA end is a closer match to TRBJ2-7, so the J assignment may be wrong. The CDR3 consists of 15 residues. Germline CDR1 reads SGHTA; CDR2 reads FQGNSA. The CDR3 bases are TGTGCCAGCAGCTTAGTGGGCGGTACTGCCTACGAGCAGTACTTC. Translating gives CASSLVGGTAYEQYF.

This clonotype came up a few times. The chain is built from TRBV5-1 and TRBJ2-7, with D unclear. CDR3 length: 14 amino acids. Germline V lookup: CDR1 SGHRS, CDR2 YFSETQ. V was trimmed by 1 base and J by 0 bases, leaving 8 bases between them. CDR3 sequence reads: CASSLTYSSYEQYF. The CDR3 bases are TGCGCCAGCAGCTTGACGTATAGCTCCTACGAGCAGTACTTC.